A single TCR beta chain is shown here with its context. The entry originates in a study of blood T cell repertoires in COVID-19. Across the study: The cDNA or gDNA used as material had been derived from T cells, B-cell-depleted T cells, or PBMCs.

CDR1 and CDR2 from the germline V gene are SGHTA and FQGTGA. With V trimmed by 2 bases and J by 5 bases, 7 bases remained unmatched. This CDR3 has 15 amino acids. TCRdb's copy holds only in-frame clones and misses some; the assay was immunoSEQ multiplex PCR. In the table there are approximately 310,000 clones, under 90% of which are singletons. V usage is TRBV7-3 and J usage is TRBJ2-7; 9 nucleotides line up with TRBD2. Sequences were obtained from PBMCs or T cells enriched from blood (not recorded which). This sequence was found in a man between 60 and 75 years old who had recovered from COVID-19. The CDR3 loop reads CASSLVAGEGHEQYF. The CDR3, as DNA: TGTGCCAGCAGCTTAGTAGCGGGAGAGGGCCACGAGCAGTACTTC.